This T cell receptor (beta chain) was identified in a study of cytomegalovirus exposure and HLA in healthy donors. Study-wide results and caveats: Segments of the TCR beta V type were, in most cases, productive about 87% or about 30% of the time in an earlier analysis.

The donors comprised healthy bone marrow donors. This clone showed up just once. What it binds is not known. The primer mix had 60 Vbeta and 13 Jbeta primers. In the original processing: Approximately 78 million unique TCR beta chains, roughly 11 million of them shared, were counted by a later analysis. The assay was immunoSEQ multiplex PCR, and TCRdb's table has in-frame clones only and misses some. From that table come the V and J calls and clone size; the DNA was used to work out D and trimming. The data contain 95,000 to 150,000 clones, about four fifths of them seen just once; the ten biggest clones take up 8.5% to 10%. Sequenced material: PBMCs. The TCR originated in a female donor in good health and CMV-seropositive.

CDR3 protein: CASSLGGPYNEQFF. Written as DNA, the CDR3 is TGTGCCAGTTCCCTCGGGGGGCCATACAATGAGCAGTTCTTC. The chain is built from TRBV9 and TRBJ2-1; possibly TRBD2 for D (7 bases). Trimming stripped 8 bases from V and 4 bases from J, with 16 bases between. In germline, CDR1 is SGDLS, CDR2 YYNGEE. This CDR3 is built from 14 residues. The full variable domain, with the rest looked up from reference TRBV9 and TRBJ2-1, is DSGVTQTPKHLITATGQRVTLRCSPRSGDLSVYWYQQSLDQGLQFLIQYYNGEERAKGNILERFSAQQFPDLHSELNLSSLELGDSALYFCASSLGGPYNEQFFGPGTRLTVL.